A selection of T cell receptor beta chains follows, all from one sample in a study of blood T cell repertoires in COVID-19. The assay was immunoSEQ multiplex PCR, and TCRdb's table has in-frame clones only and misses some. The sample has under 200,000 clones, around 81% seen once; the top ten hold around 0.93%. The sample comprised peripheral blood. These receptors were taken from a man between 60 and 75 years old with COVID-19, enrolled during active disease. Both conserved end residues are part of each CDR3.

v_call cdr3_aa
TRBV2 CASSGEVEGGEPQHF
TRBV10-3 CAISVLPVIGEQFF
TRBV3-1/TRBV3-2 CASSQAAGGGYGYTF
TRBV7-9 CASSLERANTGELFF
TRBV27 CASSLQGGYEQYF
TRBV4-1 CASSPDRANTEAFF
TRBV7-6 CASSEWTGDSYEQYF
TRBV27 CASRGTGGGQPQHF
TRBV5-1 CASSLSGSGTDTQYF
TRBV10-3 CAISDRGQKAFF
TRBV10-1 CASRVSVNTEAFF
TRBV5-1 CASSLGQDAYGYTF
TRBV5-1 CASRSRTGPEDTQYF
TRBV29-1 CSAKTDSGGNSPLHF
TRBV7-2 CASSLVATSAYNEQFF
TRBV29-1 CSVLLADPYEQYF
TRBV15 CATSRDLGEGETQYF
TRBV7-9 CASSLRMGAGELFF
TRBV27 CASSPTRTPLSTDTQYF
TRBV5-1 CASSSGLQREASYEQYF
TRBV6-5 CASSYSATRGQPQHF
TRBV19 CASRTTGPPDTQYF
TRBV18 CASSPGSSYNEQFF
TRBV2 CASLRDTDYGYTF
TRBV6-2/TRBV6-3 CASTPGTGYGYTF
TRBV11-3 CASSLGGERPDTQYF
TRBV5-1 CASSEDRDRYEQYF
TRBV11-2 CASSLDPSPQFF
TRBV29-1 CSVYLAGVDTQYF
TRBV5-6 CASSRDREQSSPLHF
TRBV13 CASSLGAIQETQYF
TRBV6-2/TRBV6-3 CASSLDRGPLRDTGELFF
TRBV2 CASKGVSNQPQHF
TRBV30 CAWSGQYNSPLHF
TRBV28 CASSVQGSYGYTF
TRBV28 CASSPTTTSGGGQFF
TRBV30 CAWSPGLSAEAFF
TRBV7-9 CASSFRGGDGYTF
TRBV27 CASRSGTAPNQPQHF
TRBV18 CASSPAGELFF
TRBV19 CASSSGTSGTYNEQFF
TRBV5-1 CASSFRTSGRGQETQYF
TRBV18 CASSPPGQANTEAFF
TRBV5-4 CASSLAGGVAYEQYF
TRBV4-1 CASSSGTYSYEQYF
TRBV27 CASSLRAGVNYEQYF